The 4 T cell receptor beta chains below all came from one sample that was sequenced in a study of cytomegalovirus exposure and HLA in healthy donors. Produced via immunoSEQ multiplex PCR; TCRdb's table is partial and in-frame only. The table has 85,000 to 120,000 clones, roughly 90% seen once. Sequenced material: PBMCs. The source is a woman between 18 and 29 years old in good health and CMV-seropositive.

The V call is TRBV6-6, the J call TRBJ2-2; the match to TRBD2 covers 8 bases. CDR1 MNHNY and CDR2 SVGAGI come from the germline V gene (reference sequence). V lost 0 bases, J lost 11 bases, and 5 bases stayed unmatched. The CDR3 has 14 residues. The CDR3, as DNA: TGTGCCAGCAGTTACTCGGCGGGGGGAGGAGAGCTGTTTTTT. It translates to CASSYSAGGGELFF.

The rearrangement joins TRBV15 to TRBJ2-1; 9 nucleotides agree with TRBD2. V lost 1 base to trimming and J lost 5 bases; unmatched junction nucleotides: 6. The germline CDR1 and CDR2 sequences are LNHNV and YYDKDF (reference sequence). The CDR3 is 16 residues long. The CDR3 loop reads CATSRVGRGGHNEQFF. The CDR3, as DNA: TGTGCCACCAGCAGAGTCGGGCGGGGGGGCCACAATGAGCAGTTCTTC.

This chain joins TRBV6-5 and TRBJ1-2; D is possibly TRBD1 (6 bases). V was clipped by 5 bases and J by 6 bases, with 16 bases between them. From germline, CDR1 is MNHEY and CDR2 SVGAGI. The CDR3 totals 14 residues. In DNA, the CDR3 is TGTGCCAGCAGTGCCGGCGGGGGCCTGGATGGCTACACCTTC. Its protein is CASSAGGGLDGYTF.

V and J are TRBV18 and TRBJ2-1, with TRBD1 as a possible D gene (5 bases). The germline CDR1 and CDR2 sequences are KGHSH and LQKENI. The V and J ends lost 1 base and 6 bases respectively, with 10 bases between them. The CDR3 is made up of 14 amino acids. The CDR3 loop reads CASSPQLQVNEQFF. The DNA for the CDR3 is TGTGCCAGCTCACCACAACTACAGGTCAATGAGCAGTTCTTC.